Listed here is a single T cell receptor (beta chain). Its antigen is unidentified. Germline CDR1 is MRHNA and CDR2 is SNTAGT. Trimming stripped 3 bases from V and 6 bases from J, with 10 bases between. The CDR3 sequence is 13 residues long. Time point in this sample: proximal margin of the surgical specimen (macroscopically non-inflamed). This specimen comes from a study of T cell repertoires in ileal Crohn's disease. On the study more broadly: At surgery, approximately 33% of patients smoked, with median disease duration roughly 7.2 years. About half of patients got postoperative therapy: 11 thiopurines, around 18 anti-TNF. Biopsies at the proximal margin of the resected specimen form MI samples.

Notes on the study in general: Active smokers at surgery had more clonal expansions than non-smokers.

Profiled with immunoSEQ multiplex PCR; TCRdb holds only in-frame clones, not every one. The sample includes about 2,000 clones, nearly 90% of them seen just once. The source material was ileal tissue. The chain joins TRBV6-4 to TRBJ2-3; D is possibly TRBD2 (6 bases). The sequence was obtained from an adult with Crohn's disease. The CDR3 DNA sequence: TGTGCCAGCAGTGAGGAGGGTGGGGATACGCAGTATTTT. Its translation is CASSEEGGDTQYF.